This T cell receptor (beta chain) was found in a study of blood T cell repertoires in COVID-19 (dated by TCRdb to 2019 to 2021). About the investigation overall: The collaborator samples originated in the United States, Italy and Spain and spanned the acute and convalescent phases of COVID-19. The prospective study material was composed of cDNA or gDNA derived from T cells, B-cell-depleted T cells, or PBMCs. The dataset comprised deeply sampled blood TCRbeta repertoires from subjects exposed to, actively infected with, or recovered from COVID-19. A freely available public database, intended as a resource for researchers studying the immune response to SARS-CoV-2, is where the repertoires were released. Samples came from the ongoing ImmuneRACE study (first 160 participants) plus 1,254 subjects from 6 global collaborators. The sample metadata nearly always contained a de-identified subject ID, COVID-19 status, age in years and sex. HLA class I and class II types, where available, came from metadata supplied by the sample provider rather than from assay-based typing. The paper as a whole reports these results and caveats: How much clinical and demographic metadata was included differed by source and by participant, and the metadata was provided uncurated.

The immunoSEQ Assay, a bias-controlled multiplex PCR, was used to amplify TCRbeta CDR3 regions from genomic DNA. Regarding the original processing steps: The number of nucleated cells in each sample was estimated from the amplification of reference gene primers within the assay. To quantify the absolute abundance of each unique TCRbeta CDR3 rearrangement, sequence reads were collapsed and filtered. Productive Simpson clonality was computed per sample as the square root of Simpson's diversity index over productive rearrangements. The table was pulled from immuneACCESS by TCRdb, which kept in-frame rearrangements only. Such tables lose some clones; where checked, under half of the loss comes from unresolved V genes, and the rest has no known cause. V and J calls and clone size are copied from that table; D and trimming were computed from the DNA. In this sample the table shows tens of thousands of clones, 80% to 90% of which occur a single time. The ten largest clonotypes hold approximately 5.1% of the sample.

The collaborating institutions used their own protocols to collect whole blood in K2EDTA tubes. For TCRbeta analysis, collaborators shipped samples in one of three forms: frozen whole blood, isolated PBMCs, or DNA extracted from either of those sample types. Per the germline V gene, ENHRY is the CDR1 and SYGVKD is the CDR2. Inclusive of the bounding cysteine and phenylalanine, the CDR3 is 11 residues long. The CDR3 DNA has 33 bases and is translated from base 1. As to this clone: What antigen it recognizes has not been identified. Relative to the germline gene, one junction end is altered; a read error may explain this.

Sequenced input: peripheral blood. The TCR sequence derives from a human donor in a cohort sampled during active COVID-19. The chain is assembled from TRBV10-3 and TRBJ2-7; 7 central nucleotides agree with TRBD1. The sequenced DNA is TGTGCCATCAGTGAAGGTGACAGGGTTGTTTTC. Its protein reads: CAISEGDRVVF.